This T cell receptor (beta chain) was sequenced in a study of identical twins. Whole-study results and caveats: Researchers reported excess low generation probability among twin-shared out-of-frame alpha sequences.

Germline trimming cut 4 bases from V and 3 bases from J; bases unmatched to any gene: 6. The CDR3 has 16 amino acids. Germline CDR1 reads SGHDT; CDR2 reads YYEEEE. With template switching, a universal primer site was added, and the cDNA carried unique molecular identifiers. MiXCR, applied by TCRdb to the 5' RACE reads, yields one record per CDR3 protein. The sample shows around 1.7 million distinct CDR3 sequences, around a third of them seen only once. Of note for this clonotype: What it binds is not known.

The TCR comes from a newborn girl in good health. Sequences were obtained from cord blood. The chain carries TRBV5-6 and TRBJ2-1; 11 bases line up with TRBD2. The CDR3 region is CASSPTGLADYNEQFF. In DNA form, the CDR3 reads TGTGCCAGCAGCCCGACGGGACTAGCGGACTACAATGAGCAGTTCTTC.